This TCR beta chain was sequenced during a study of T cell responses to AZD1222 COVID-19 vaccine. Notes on the study in general: Reports say nearly half of spike-specific TCRs go after unmutated variant regions.

This CDR3 region has 15 residues. V lost 1 base to trimming and J lost 0 bases, with 8 bases between them. CDR1 and CDR2 (germline): LNHDA, SQIVND (reference sequence). A note on this clone: The antigen remains unidentified.

Measured with immunoSEQ multiplex PCR; TCRdb has only the in-frame clones, and not every one. The data show some 100,000 clones, more than 80% seen once. V is TRBV19 and J is TRBJ2-3; no definite D call. The source is an adult who received the AZD1222 COVID-19 vaccine. The sequenced sample was peripheral blood, obtained 28 days after the second AZD1222 dose. Here the CDR3 reads CASSIVETSTDTQYF. In DNA form, the CDR3 reads TGTGCCAGTAGTATAGTAGAGACTAGCACAGATACGCAGTATTTT.